Listed below are T cell receptor beta chains from one sample, sequenced in a study of T-cell reconstitution after alpha-beta-depleted transplantation in children. Using its own MiXCR run on the PCR reads, TCRdb lists one record per CDR3 protein. The sample contains nearly 250,000 distinct CDR3 sequences, approximately 8.9% of which appear only once. The material sequenced was PBMCs, mostly from graft donor cells, taken 180 days after TCRalphabeta/CD19-depleted stem cell transplant. These receptors all come from a male patient younger than 18 who had a stem cell transplant for acute lymphoblastic leukemia, so the T cells may come from the graft donor. Both conserved end residues are part of each CDR3. A D gene is named only where the DNA matches it firmly. The listing skips clone size in some rows; elsewhere it reads once, few, many or a size class.

NA	many	TRBJ1-2	TRBV6-5	TGTGCCAGCAGTTACGAGACTGACTATGGCTACACCTTC	CASSYETDYGYTF
TRBD2	many	TRBJ2-3	TRBV20-1	TGCAGTGCTAATCCTAGCGGGAGTAGCACAGATACGCAGTATTTT	CSANPSGSSTDTQYF
NA	many	TRBJ2-6	TRBV5-1	TGCGCCAGCAGCTGGGAAAGCTCTGGGGCCAACGTCCTGACTTTC	CASSWESSGANVLTF
NA	NA	TRBJ2-3	TRBV5-1	TGCGCCAGCAGCTTGTCACCCGGGACCGCTCGGGACTCCCCTAGCACAGATACGCAGTATTTT	CASSLSPGTARDSPSTDTQYF
NA	many	TRBJ2-6	TRBV4-2	TGTGCCAGCAGCCAAGGAGGGGGCGGGAATTCCTTCTCTGGGGCCAACGTCCTGACTTTC	CASSQGGGGNSFSGANVLTF
NA	many	TRBJ2-2	TRBV20-1	TGCAGTGCTAGACCGACAGTGGACGCCGGGGCGCTGTTTTTT	CSARPTVDAGALFF
TRBD1	many	TRBJ2-3	TRBV29-1	TGCAGCCTCAGACAGGGGACAGATACGCAGTATTTT	CSLRQGTDTQYF
TRBD2	many	TRBJ2-7	TRBV7-7	TGTGCCAGCAGCCTGGGGGGGGTAGCCGCCTACGAGCAGTACTTC	CASSLGGVAAYEQYF
NA	many	TRBJ2-5	TRBV11-2	TGTGCCAGCAGCTTAGGAGGGGTCCAAGAGACCCAGTACTTC	CASSLGGVQETQYF
TRBD1	many	TRBJ1-2	TRBV20-1	TGCAGTGCTAGCAGACAGGGAGAGGGCTACACCTTC	CSASRQGEGYTF
NA	many	TRBJ2-3	TRBV19	TGTGCCAGTAAGCGCACAGATACGCAGTATTTT	CASKRTDTQYF
NA	many	TRBJ2-3	TRBV29-1	TGCAGCGCCAAGAGTAGCTCCACAGATACGCAGTATTTT	CSAKSSSTDTQYF
NA	many	TRBJ1-2	TRBV6-5	TGTGCCAGCAGTTACTCTGAGGGCGCGGAAGGCTACACCTTC	CASSYSEGAEGYTF
TRBD1	many	TRBJ2-7	TRBV4-2	TGTGCCAGCAGCCAAGCACAGGGGGCAACCTACGAGCAGTACTTC	CASSQAQGATYEQYF
NA	few	TRBJ1-4	TRBV7-6	TGTGCCAGCAGCTTAGATTCACCAGGAGCTACTAATGAAAAACTGTTTTTT	CASSLDSPGATNEKLFF
NA	many	TRBJ2-7	TRBV20-1	TGCAGTGCTAGAGATAGGGCGACAGCCTGGGCCTACGAGCAGTACTTC	CSARDRATAWAYEQYF
NA	many	TRBJ2-1	TRBV6-2/TRBV6-3	TGTGCCAGCAGTTACTCGAACTTTAATGAGCAGTTCTTC	CASSYSNFNEQFF
NA	many	TRBJ1-1	TRBV25-1	TGTGCCAGCAGGGGGGGTTGGGGGCTGGCTTTCTTT	CASRGGWGLAFF
NA	many	TRBJ2-7	TRBV20-1	TGCAGTGCTAGAGATAACCCCGTCACTCAGCAGTACTTC	CSARDNPVTQQYF
TRBD1	few	TRBJ2-5	TRBV19	TGTGCCAGTAGTAGGACAGGATTGGAGACCCAGTACTTC	CASSRTGLETQYF
NA	many	TRBJ2-7	TRBV15	TGTGCCACCAGCAGAGATTTCACAGGGTCCTACGAGCAGTACTTC	CATSRDFTGSYEQYF
TRBD2	many	TRBJ2-1	TRBV6-5	TGTGCCAGCAGTTACTCGGGAGGGCCAAGGAATGAGCAGTTCTTC	CASSYSGGPRNEQFF
NA	many	TRBJ2-5	TRBV29-1	TGCAGCGTTGAGGTGTACCAAGAGACCCAGTACTTC	CSVEVYQETQYF
TRBD2	many	TRBJ2-1	TRBV29-1	TGCAGCGTTGAACTGGGGAGGGGCAATGAGCAGTTCTTC	CSVELGRGNEQFF
NA	many	TRBJ2-7	TRBV27	TGTGCCAGCAGTTTATCCAGGTCAAACTCCTACGAGCAGTACTTC	CASSLSRSNSYEQYF
NA	many	TRBJ2-7	TRBV28	TGTGCCAGCTCGACAGGGAGGCCCCCGGAGCAGTACTTC	CASSTGRPPEQYF
NA	many	TRBJ1-5	TRBV7-8	TGTGCCAGCAGCTTAGCGAGACTCAACAGCAATCAGCCCCAGCATTTT	CASSLARLNSNQPQHF
TRBD1	many	TRBJ2-7	TRBV12-3/TRBV12-4	TGTGCCAGCAGCATGGACAGGGGCTACGAGCAGTACTTC	CASSMDRGYEQYF
TRBD2	many	TRBJ2-5	TRBV28	TGTGCCACTAGCGGGGGAGAGACCCAGTACTTC	CATSGGETQYF
NA	few	TRBJ2-2	TRBV18	TGTGCCAGCTCATTCAGCGGAACGAACACCGGGGAGCTGTTTTTT	CASSFSGTNTGELFF
NA	NA	TRBJ2-2	TRBV5-4	TGTGCCAGCAGCTTCGGTTACGAATATGGAGGCACCGGGGAGCTGTTTTTT	CASSFGYEYGGTGELFF
TRBD1	medium-sized	TRBJ1-5	TRBV12-3/TRBV12-4	TGTGCCAGCAGTTTAGGGACAGGGGTTAGGAGCAATCAGCCCCAGCATTTT	CASSLGTGVRSNQPQHF
NA	NA	TRBJ1-1	TRBV2	TGTGCCAGCCTATTGGGGAACACTGAAGCTTTCTTT	CASLLGNTEAFF
NA	NA	TRBJ2-1	TRBV5-5	TGTGCCAGCAGCTTGGCTTTCGGCTCAAACTCCTACAATGAGCAGTTCTTC	CASSLAFGSNSYNEQFF
NA	many	TRBJ2-2	TRBV24-1	TGTGCCACCAGTGATCTCTCTTCGACCGGGGAGCTGTTTTTT	CATSDLSSTGELFF
TRBD2	many	TRBJ2-1	TRBV7-9	TGTGCCAGCAGCTCGGGACTAGTTGTTGAGCAGTTCTTC	CASSSGLVVEQFF
NA	many	TRBJ1-6	TRBV25-1	TGTGCCAGCAGTGATTATGTGGACCGGCCTTCACCCCTCCACTTT	CASSDYVDRPSPLHF
NA	many	TRBJ2-5	TRBV12-3/TRBV12-4	TGTGCCAGCAGTACCCGTGGGAGGATGAAGGACTTC	CASSTRGRMKDF
NA	many	TRBJ1-1	TRBV9	TGTGCCAGCAGCCCGGGGGGGACGTTGAACACTGAAGCTTTCTTT	CASSPGGTLNTEAFF